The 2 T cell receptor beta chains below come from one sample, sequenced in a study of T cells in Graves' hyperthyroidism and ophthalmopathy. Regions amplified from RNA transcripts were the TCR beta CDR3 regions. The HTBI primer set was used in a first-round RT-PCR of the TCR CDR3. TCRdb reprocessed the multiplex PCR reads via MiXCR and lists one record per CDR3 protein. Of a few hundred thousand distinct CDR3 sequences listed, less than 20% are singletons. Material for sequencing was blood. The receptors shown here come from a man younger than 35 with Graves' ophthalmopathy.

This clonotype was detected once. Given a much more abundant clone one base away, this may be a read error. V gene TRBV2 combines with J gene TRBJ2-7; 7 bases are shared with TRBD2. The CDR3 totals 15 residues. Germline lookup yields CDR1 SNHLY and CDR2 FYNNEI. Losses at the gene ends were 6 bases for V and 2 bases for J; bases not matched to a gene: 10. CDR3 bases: TGTGCCAGCAGGTCGGGGGGAGTCAGGCCCTACGAGCAGTACTTC. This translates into CASRSGGVRPYEQYF.

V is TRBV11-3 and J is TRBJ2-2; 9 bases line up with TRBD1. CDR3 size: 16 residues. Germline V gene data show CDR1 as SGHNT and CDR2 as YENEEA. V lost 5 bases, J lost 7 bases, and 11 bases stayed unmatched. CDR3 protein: CASSGTKQGAFGELFF. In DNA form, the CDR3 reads TGTGCCAGCAGCGGAACCAAACAGGGGGCTTTCGGGGAGCTGTTTTTT.